This T cell receptor (beta chain) derives from a study of shared clonotypes between healthy human individuals. For sorted subsets, roughly 200 ng DNA per replicate equaled 30,000 or so T cell genomes. The table came from immunoSEQ multiplex PCR; TCRdb's copy has only in-frame clones and leaves some out. The sample consists of approximately 720,000 clones, 90% to 95% of them appearing once. This clone was seen only once. It was CD45RO-negative cells, positively selected for CCR7, that made up naive CD8 cells, with terminally differentiated effector memory CD45RA+ cells excluded. Sequenced: naive CD8+ T cells sorted from blood. The receptor comes from a young man in good health.

CDR3 sequence reads: CASSYEGTGQPQHF. CDR3 nucleotide sequence: TGTGCCAGCAGTTATGAAGGGACGGGTCAGCCCCAGCATTTT. The J gene is TRBJ1-5, the V gene TRBV27; D may be TRBD1 (5 bases). With 4 bases removed from V and 6 bases from J, the gap between germline ends came to 13 bases. This CDR3 contains 14 residues. The germline V gene has CDR1 MNHEY and CDR2 SMNVEV (reference sequence).